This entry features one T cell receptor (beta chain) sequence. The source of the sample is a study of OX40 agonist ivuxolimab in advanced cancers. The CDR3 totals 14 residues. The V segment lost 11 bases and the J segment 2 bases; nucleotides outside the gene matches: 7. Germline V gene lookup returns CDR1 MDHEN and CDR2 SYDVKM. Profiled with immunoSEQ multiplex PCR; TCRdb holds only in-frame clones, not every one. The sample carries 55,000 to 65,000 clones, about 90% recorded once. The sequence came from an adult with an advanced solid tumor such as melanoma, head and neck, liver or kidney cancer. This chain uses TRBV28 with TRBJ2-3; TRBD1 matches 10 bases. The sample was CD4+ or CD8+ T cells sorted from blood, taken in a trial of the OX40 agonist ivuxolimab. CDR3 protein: CACTGTGATDTQYF. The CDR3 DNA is TGTGCCTGTACCGGGACAGGGGCCACAGATACGCAGTATTTT.